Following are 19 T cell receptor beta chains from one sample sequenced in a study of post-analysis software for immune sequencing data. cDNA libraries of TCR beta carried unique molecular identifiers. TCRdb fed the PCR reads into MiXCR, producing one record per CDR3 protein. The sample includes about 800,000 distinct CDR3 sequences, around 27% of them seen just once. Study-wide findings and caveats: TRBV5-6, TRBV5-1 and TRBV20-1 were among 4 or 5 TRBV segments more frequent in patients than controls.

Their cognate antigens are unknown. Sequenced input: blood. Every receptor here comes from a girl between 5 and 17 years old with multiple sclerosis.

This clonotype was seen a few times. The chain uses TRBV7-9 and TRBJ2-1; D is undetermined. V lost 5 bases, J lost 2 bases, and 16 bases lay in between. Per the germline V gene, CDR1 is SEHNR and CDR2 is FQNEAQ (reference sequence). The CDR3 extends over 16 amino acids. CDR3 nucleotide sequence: TGTGCCAGCAGCCCCCTTGACCCTCCCCCCTACAATGAGCAGTTCTTC. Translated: CASSPLDPPPYNEQFF.

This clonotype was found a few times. The CDR3 is CASSLGQTASGANVLTF. As DNA, the CDR3 is TGTGCCAGCAGCCTGGGACAAACCGCCTCTGGGGCCAACGTCCTGACTTTC. V is TRBV12-3 or TRBV12-4 and J is TRBJ2-6, with a possible D match to TRBD1 (6 bases). V shed 6 bases and J shed 0 bases, with 15 bases lying between them. The CDR3 contains 17 residues.

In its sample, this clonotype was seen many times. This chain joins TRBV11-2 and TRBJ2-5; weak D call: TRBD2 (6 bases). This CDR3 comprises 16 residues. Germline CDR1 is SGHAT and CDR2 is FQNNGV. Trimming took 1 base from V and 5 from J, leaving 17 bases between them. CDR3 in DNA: TGTGCCAGCAGCTTAGGAAGACTAGTCACCGGGGAGACCCAGTACTTC. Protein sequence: CASSLGRLVTGETQYF.

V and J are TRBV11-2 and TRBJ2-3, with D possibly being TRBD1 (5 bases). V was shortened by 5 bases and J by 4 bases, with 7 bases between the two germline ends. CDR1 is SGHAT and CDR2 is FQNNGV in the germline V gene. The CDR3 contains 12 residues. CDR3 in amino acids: CASSGAPDTQYF. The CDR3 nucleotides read TGTGCCAGCAGCGGGGCCCCAGATACGCAGTATTTT.

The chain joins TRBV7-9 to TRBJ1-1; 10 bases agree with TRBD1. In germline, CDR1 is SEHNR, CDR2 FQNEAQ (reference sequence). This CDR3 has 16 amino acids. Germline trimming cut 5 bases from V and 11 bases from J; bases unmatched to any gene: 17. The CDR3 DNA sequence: TGTGCCAGCAGCCACAAAGACCTGGGTTTGGGACAGGGGGCTTTCTTT. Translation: CASSHKDLGLGQGAFF.

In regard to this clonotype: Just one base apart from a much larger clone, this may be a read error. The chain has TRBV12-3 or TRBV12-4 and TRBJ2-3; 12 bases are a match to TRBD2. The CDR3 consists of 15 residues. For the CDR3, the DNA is TGTGCCAGCAGTTTCGGACTAGCGGGGTCAGATGCGCAGTATTTT. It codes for CASSFGLAGSDAQYF.

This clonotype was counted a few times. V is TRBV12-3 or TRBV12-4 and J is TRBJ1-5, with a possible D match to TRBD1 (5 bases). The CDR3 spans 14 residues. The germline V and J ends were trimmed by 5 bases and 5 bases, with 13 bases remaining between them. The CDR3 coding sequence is TGTGCCAGCAGTCTACAGGACAAGTATCAGCCCCAGCATTTT. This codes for CASSLQDKYQPQHF.

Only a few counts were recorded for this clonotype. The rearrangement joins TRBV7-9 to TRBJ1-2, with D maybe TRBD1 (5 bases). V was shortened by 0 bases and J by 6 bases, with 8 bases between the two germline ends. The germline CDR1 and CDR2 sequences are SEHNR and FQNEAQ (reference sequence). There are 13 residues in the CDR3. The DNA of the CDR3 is TGTGCCAGCAGCTTAGCACCGGGACATGGCTACACCTTC. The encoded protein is CASSLAPGHGYTF.

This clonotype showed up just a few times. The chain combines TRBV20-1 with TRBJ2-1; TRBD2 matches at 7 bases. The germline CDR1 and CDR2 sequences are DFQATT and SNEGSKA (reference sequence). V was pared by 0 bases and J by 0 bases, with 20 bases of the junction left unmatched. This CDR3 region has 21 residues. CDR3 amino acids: CSAREAMSGTLKTLSYNEQFF. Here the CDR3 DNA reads TGCAGTGCTAGAGAAGCGATGAGCGGGACCCTTAAAACCCTCTCCTACAATGAGCAGTTCTTC.

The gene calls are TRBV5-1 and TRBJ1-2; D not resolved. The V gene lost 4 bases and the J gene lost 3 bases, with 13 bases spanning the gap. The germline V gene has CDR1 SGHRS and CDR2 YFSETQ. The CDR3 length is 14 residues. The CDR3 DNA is TGCGCCAGCAGCCGTGTGGGGAGGGACTATGGCTACACCTTC. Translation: CASSRVGRDYGYTF.

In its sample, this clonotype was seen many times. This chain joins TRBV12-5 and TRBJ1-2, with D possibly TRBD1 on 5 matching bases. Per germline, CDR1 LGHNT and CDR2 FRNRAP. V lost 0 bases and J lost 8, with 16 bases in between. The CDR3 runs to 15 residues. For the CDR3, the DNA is TGTGCTAGTGGTTTGGTAGTGGTCAGGGAAGGAGGCTACACCTTC. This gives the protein CASGLVVVREGGYTF.

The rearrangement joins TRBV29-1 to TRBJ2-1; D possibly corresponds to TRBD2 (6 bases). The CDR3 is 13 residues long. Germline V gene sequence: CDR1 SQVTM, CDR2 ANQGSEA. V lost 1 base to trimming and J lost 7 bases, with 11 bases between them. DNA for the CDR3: TGCAGCGTTGAAGTATGGGGGGAAAATGAGCAGTTCTTC. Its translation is CSVEVWGENEQFF.

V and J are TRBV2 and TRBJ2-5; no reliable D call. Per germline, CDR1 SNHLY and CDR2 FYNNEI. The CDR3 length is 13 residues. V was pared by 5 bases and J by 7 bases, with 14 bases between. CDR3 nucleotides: TGTGCCAGCAGTTCTAATGGCTGCGGGACCCAGTACTTC. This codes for CASSSNGCGTQYF.

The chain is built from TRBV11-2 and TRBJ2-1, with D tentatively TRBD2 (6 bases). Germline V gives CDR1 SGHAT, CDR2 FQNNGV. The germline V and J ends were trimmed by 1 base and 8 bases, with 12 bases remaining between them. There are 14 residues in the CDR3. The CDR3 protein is CASSLGGLLDEQFF. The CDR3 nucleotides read TGTGCCAGCAGCTTAGGGGGACTTCTCGATGAGCAGTTCTTC.

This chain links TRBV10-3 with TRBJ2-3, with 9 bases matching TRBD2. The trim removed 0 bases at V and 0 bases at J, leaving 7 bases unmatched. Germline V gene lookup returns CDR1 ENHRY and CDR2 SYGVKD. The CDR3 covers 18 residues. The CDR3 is CAISESSLAGPSTDTQYF. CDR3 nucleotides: TGTGCCATCAGTGAGTCGTCTCTAGCGGGGCCTAGCACAGATACGCAGTATTTT.

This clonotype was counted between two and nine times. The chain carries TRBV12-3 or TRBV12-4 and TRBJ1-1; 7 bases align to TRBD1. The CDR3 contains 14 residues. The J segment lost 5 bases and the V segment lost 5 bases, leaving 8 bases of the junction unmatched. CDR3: CASSRTGRGTEAFF. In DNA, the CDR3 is TGTGCCAGCAGTAGGACAGGACGCGGGACTGAAGCTTTCTTT.

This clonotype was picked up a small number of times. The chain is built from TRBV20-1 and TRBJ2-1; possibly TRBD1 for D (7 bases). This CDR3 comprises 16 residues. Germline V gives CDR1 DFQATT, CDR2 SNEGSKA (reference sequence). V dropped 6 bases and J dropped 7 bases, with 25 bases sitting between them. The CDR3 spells CSARGRRGRLRNEQFF. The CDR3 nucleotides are TGCAGTGCCCGAGGTAGGAGGGGGCGCTTACGAAATGAGCAGTTCTTC.

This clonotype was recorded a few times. This chain's CDR3 is CASSESYSGANVLTF. CDR3 DNA sequence: TGTGCCAGCAGTGAGAGCTACTCTGGGGCCAACGTCCTGACTTTC. The rearrangement links TRBV6-5 to TRBJ2-6; D gene unclear. The CDR3 extends over 15 amino acids. Trimming left V 5 bases short and J 0 bases short, with 8 bases between. Germline V gene sequence: CDR1 MNHEY, CDR2 SVGAGI.

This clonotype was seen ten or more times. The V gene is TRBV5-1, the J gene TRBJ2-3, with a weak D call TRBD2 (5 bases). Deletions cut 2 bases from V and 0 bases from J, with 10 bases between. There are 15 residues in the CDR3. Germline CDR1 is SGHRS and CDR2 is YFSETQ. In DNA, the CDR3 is TGCGCCAGCAGCTTAGCGGTAACTAGCACAGATACGCAGTATTTT. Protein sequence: CASSLAVTSTDTQYF.